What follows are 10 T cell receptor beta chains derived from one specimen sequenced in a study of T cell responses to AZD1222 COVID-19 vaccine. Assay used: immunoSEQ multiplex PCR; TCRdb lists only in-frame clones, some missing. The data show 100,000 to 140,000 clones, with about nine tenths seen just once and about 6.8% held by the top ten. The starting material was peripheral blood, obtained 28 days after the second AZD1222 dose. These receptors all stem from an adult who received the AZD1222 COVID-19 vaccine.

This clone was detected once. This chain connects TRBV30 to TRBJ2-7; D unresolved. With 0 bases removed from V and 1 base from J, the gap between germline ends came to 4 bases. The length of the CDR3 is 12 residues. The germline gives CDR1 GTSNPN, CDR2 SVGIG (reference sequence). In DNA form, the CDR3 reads TGTGCCTGGAGTGTTAGTTCCTACGAGCAGTACTTC. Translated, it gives CAWSVSSYEQYF.

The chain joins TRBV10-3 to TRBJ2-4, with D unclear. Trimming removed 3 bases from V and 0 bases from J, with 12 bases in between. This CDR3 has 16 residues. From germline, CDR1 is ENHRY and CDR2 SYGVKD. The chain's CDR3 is CAISEEGRLAKNIQYF. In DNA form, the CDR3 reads TGTGCCATCAGTGAAGAAGGAAGGCTAGCCAAAAACATTCAGTACTTC.

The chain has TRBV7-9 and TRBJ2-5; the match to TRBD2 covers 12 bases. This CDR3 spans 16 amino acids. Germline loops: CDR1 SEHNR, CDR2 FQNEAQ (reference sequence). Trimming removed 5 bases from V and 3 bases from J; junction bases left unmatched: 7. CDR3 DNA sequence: TGTGCCAGCAGCACCTACGGACTAGCGGGAAAAGAGACCCAGTACTTC. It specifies CASSTYGLAGKETQYF.

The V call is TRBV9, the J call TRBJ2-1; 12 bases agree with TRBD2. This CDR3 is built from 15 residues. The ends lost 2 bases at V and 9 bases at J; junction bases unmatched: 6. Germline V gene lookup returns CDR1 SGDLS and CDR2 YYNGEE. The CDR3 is CASSVGLAGGIEQFF. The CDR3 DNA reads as TGTGCCAGCAGCGTCGGGCTAGCGGGAGGGATTGAGCAGTTCTTC.

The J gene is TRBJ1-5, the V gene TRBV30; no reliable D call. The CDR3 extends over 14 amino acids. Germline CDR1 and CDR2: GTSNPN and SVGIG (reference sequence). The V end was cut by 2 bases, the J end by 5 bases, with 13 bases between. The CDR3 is CAWSNWAGDQPQHF. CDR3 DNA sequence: TGTGCCTGGAGTAACTGGGCCGGGGATCAGCCCCAGCATTTT.

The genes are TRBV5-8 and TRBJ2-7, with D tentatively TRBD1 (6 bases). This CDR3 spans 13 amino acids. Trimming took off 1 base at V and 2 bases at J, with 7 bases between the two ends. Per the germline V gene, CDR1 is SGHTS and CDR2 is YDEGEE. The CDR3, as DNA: TGTGCCAGCAGCTTGAGGGGGACCTACGAGCAGTACTTC. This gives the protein CASSLRGTYEQYF.

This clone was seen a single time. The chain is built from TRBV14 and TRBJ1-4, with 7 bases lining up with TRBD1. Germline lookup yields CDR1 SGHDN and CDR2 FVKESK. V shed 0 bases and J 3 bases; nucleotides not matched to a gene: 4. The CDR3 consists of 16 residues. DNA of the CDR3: TGTGCCAGCAGCCAAGAGTTCGGGACAGCTAATGAAAAACTGTTTTTT. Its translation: CASSQEFGTANEKLFF.

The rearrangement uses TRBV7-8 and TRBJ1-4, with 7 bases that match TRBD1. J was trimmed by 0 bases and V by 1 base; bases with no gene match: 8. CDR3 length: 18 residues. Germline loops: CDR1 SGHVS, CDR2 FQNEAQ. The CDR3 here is CASSLVRGLVSTNEKLFF. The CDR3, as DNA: TGTGCCAGCAGCTTAGTGAGGGGGCTTGTTTCAACTAATGAAAAACTGTTTTTT.

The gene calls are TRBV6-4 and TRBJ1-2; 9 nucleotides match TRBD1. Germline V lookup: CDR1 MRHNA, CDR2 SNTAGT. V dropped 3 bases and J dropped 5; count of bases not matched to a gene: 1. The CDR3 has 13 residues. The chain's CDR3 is CASSEGQGYGYTF. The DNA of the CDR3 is TGTGCCAGCAGTGAAGGACAGGGGTATGGCTACACCTTC.

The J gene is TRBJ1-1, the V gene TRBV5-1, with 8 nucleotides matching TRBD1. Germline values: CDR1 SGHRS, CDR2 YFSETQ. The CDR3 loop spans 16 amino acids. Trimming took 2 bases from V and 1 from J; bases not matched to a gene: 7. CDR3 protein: CASSLQGQGANTEAFF. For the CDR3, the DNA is TGCGCCAGCAGCTTACAGGGGCAGGGGGCGAACACTGAAGCTTTCTTT.